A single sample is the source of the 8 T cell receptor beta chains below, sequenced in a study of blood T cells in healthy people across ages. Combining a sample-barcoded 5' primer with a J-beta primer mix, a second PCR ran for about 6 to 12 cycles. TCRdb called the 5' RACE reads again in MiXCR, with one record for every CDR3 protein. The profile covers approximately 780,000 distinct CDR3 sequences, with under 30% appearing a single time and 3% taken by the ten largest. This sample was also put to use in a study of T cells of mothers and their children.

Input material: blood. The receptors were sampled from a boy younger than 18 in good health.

CDR3 residues: CASSSQGTRGDTQYF. The CDR3 region has the DNA TGCGCCAGCAGCTCGCAGGGGACCCGGGGAGATACGCAGTATTTT. The rearrangement uses TRBV5-1 and TRBJ2-3, with D maybe TRBD1 (6 bases). V gave up 3 bases and J gave up 5 bases, with 16 bases separating them. Looked up from germline, CDR1 is SGHRS and CDR2 is YFSETQ. The length of the CDR3 is 15 residues.

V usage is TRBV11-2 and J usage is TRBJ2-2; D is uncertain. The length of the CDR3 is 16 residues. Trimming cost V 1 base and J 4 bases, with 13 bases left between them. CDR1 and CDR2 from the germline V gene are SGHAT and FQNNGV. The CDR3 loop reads CASSLAYYMGTGELFF. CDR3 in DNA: TGTGCCAGCAGCTTAGCTTACTATATGGGCACCGGGGAGCTGTTTTTT.

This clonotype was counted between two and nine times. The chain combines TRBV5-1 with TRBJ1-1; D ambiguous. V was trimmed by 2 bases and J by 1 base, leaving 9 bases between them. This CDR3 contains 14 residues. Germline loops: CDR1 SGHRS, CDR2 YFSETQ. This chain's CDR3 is CASSLLPGNTEAFF. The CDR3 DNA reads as TGCGCCAGCAGCTTACTCCCAGGGAACACTGAAGCTTTCTTT.

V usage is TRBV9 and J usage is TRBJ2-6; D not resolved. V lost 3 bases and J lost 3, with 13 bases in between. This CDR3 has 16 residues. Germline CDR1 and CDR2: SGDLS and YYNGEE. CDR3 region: CASSALPLGGANVLTF. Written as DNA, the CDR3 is TGTGCCAGCAGCGCGCTACCTCTGGGTGGGGCCAACGTCCTGACTTTC.

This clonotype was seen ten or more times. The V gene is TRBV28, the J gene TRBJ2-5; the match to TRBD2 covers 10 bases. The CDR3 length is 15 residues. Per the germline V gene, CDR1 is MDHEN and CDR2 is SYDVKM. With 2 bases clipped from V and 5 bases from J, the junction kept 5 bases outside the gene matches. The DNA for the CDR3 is TGTGCCAGCAGTTTAGCGAGCGGGGGGGCGGAGACCCAGTACTTC. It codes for CASSLASGGAETQYF.

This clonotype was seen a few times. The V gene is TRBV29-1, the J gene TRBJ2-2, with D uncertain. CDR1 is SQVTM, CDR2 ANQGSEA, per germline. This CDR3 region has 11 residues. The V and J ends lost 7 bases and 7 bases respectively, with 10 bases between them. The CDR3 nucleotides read TGCAGCGCCCCCGACGGCGGGGAGCTGTTTTTT. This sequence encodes CSAPDGGELFF.

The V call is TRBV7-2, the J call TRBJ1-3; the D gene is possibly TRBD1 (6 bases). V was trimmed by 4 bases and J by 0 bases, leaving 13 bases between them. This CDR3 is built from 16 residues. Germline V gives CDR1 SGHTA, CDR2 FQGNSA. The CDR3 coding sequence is TGTGCCAGCAGCTCGACATTAGGGGGCTCTGGAAACACCATATATTTT. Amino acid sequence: CASSSTLGGSGNTIYF. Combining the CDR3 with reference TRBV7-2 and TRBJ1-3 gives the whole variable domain GAGVSQSPSNKVTEKGKDVELRCDPISGHTALYWYRQSLGQGLEFLIYFQGNSAPDKSGLPSDRFSAERTGGSVSTLTIQRTQQEDSAVYLCASSSTLGGSGNTIYFGEGSWLTVV.

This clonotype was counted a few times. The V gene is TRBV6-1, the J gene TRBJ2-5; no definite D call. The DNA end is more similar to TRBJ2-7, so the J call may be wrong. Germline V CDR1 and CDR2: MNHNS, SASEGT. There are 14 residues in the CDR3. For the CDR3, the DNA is TGTGCCAGCAGTGACATCGGGTTCTCCTACGAGCAGTACTTC. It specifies CASSDIGFSYEQYF.